This T cell receptor beta chain was retrieved from a study of T cell changes during pregnancy in multiple sclerosis. The CDR3 extends over 13 amino acids. V lost 6 bases and J lost 8; bases outside the gene matches: 7. CDR1 and CDR2 (germline): MRHNA, SNTAGT. Method: immunoSEQ multiplex PCR; TCRdb's copy keeps in-frame clones and lacks some. The repertoire holds tens of thousands of clones, with around 93% as singletons. The receptor's source is a female donor with multiple sclerosis, enrolled in a pregnancy study. The V gene is TRBV6-4, the J gene TRBJ1-2; 9 bases are a match to TRBD1. The sequencing used CD4+ T cells from peripheral blood mononuclear cells, collected after pregnancy. The chain's CDR3 is CASRGQGFDGYTF. CDR3 in DNA: TGTGCCAGCAGGGGACAGGGATTTGACGGCTACACCTTC.